The TCR beta chain under discussion was sequenced for a study of blood T cell repertoires in COVID-19. Overall study context: Specimens from acute and convalescent COVID-19 originated in the United States, Italy and Spain. Sources were T cells, B-cell-depleted T cells, or PBMCs; the material itself was cDNA or gDNA.

Germline values: CDR1 MNHEY, CDR2 SMNVEV (reference sequence). CDR3 length equals 16 residues. The V end was cut by 0 bases, the J end by 6 bases, with 12 bases between. Using immunoSEQ multiplex PCR, the repertoire was profiled, and TCRdb retains in-frame clones only, with some absent. The table includes about 55,000 clones, 87% detected once. This clone was counted once. The chain uses TRBV27 and TRBJ1-6, with a possible D match to TRBD1 (6 bases). The source is a man between 35 and 55 years old with COVID-19, enrolled during active disease. Sequenced material: peripheral blood. CDR3 residues: CASSLSDRTSNSPLHF. Written as DNA, the CDR3 is TGTGCCAGCAGTTTATCGGACAGAACTTCTAATTCACCCCTCCACTTT.